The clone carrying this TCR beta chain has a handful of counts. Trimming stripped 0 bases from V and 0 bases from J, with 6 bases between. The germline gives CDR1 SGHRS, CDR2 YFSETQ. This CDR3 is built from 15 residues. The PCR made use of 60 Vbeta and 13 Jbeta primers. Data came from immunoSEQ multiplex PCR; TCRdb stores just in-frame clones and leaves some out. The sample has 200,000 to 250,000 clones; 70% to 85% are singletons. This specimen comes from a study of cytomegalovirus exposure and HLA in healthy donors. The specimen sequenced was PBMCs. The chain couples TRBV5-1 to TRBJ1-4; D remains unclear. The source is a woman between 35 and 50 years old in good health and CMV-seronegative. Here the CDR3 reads CASSLVGTTNEKLFF. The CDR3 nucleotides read TGCGCCAGCAGCTTGGTCGGGACAACTAATGAAAAACTGTTTTTT.